This note documents a single T cell receptor beta chain sequence. A junction end diverges from the germline sequence, so it may reflect a read error. TCR beta cDNA was prepared out of around 460 ng total RNA by means of a constant-region primer. Generation of the TCR beta libraries relied on three nested multiplex PCR rounds using slightly modified ARM-PCR. Primers for the first two PCR rounds were TRBV1-TRBV30 forward primers and a C-beta reverse primer (around 10 cycles per round). MiXCR, applied by TCRdb to the multiplex PCR reads, yields one record per CDR3 protein. The sample includes more than 30,000 distinct CDR3 sequences, around 80% seen only once; the top ten take 35% to 40%. These data come from a study of tumor-infiltrating lymphocytes in primary liver carcinoma. Looking at the study overall: Measuring about 4 to 10 cm across, the tumors were staged as T1-T3 N0M0.

The V gene's germline CDR1 is LGHNA and CDR2 YNFKEQ. This CDR3 contains 15 residues. Co-extraction of both nucleic acids (RNA and DNA) used roughly 19-33 mg of unsorted bulk tissue. Surgical resection was the treatment these patients received for primary liver carcinoma. Enrolled patients were chronically infected with HBV and treatment-naive. This TCR was recovered from a middle-aged man with primary liver carcinoma and hepatitis B virus infection. The chain has TRBV4-2 and TRBJ2-7; 7 nucleotides match TRBD2. Sequencing input: liver tumor tissue from sampling region 5. The subset: tumor region T5, tumor centre. The CDR3 is CASSQLAGDQHEQYF. The CDR3 bases are TGTGCCAGCAGCCAATTAGCGGGTGATCAACACGAGCAATACTTC.